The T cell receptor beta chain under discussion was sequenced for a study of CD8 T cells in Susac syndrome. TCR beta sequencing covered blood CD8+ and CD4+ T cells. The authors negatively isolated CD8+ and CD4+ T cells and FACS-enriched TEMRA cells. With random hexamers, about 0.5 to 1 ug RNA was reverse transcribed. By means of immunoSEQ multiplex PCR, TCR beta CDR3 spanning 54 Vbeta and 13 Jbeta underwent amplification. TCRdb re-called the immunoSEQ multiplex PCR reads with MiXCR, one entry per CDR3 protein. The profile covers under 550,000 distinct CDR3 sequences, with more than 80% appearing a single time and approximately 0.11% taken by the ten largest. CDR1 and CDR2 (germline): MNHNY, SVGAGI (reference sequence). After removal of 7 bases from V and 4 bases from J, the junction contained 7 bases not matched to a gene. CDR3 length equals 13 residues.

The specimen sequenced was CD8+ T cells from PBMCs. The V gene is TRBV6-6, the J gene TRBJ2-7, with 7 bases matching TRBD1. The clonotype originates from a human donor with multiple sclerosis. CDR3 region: CASTIGGDYEQYF. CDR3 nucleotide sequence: TGTGCCAGCACAATAGGGGGCGATTACGAGCAGTACTTC.